This TCR beta chain is drawn from a study of blood T cell repertoires in COVID-19. The assay was immunoSEQ multiplex PCR, and TCRdb's table has in-frame clones only and misses some. Altogether about 170,000 clones are present, 84% being singletons, with the ten largest covering roughly 2.5%. Seattle patients were enrolled while actively infected and followed longitudinally. The sample was peripheral blood. This receptor was obtained from an elderly woman with COVID-19, enrolled during active disease.

The CDR3 is CASSLRGGSGNTIYF. CDR3 bases: TGTGCCAGCAGCTTAAGAGGGGGCTCTGGAAACACCATATATTTT. V gene TRBV7-3 combines with J gene TRBJ1-3, with D perhaps TRBD1 (6 bases). Germline CDR1 SGHTA, CDR2 FQGTGA. V lost 1 base to trimming and J lost 0 bases, with 7 bases between them. The length of the CDR3 is 15 residues.